This T cell receptor beta chain was captured in a study of T-cell memory formation after mild COVID-19. General study findings and limits: SARS-CoV-2 specificity was not confirmed for second-wave clones peaking on day 37.

TCRdb independently ran MiXCR on the 5' RACE reads; one entry per CDR3 protein. The table records fewer than 140,000 distinct CDR3 sequences, around 12% of them present only once. This clonotype came up many times. Its antigen remains unknown. The germline V gene encodes CDR1 SGHRS and CDR2 YFSETQ. The CDR3 runs to 16 residues. The J segment lost 0 bases and the V segment lost 3 bases, leaving 6 bases of the junction unmatched. The chain links TRBV5-1 to TRBJ2-1; 7 bases are shared with TRBD2. Source material: PBMCs or a T cell subset sorted from them (not recorded which). This sequence originates from an adult woman who had mild COVID-19 (a few samples of this study predate the infection). Cell type and time point are not known. This CDR3 reads CASSSGLDSSYNEQFF. The CDR3 DNA reads as TGCGCCAGCAGCTCTGGACTAGATAGCTCCTACAATGAGCAGTTCTTC.